A single T cell receptor beta chain is shown here with its context. This specimen belongs to a study of cytomegalovirus exposure and HLA in healthy donors. Study background: An early data release held 75 million to 100 million unique TCRs from HLA-typed donors.

The PCR made use of 60 Vbeta and 13 Jbeta primers. Using immunoSEQ multiplex PCR, the repertoire was profiled, and TCRdb retains in-frame clones only, with some absent. The table lists roughly 240,000 clones, roughly 80% of them singletons. Germline V lookup: CDR1 LGHNA, CDR2 YSLEER. The CDR3 spans 14 residues. Unmatched junction bases numbered 6, after V lost 6 bases and J lost 2 bases. Sequenced sample: PBMCs. The chain recombines TRBV4-3 with TRBJ2-7; 8 nucleotides align to TRBD1. The receptor comes from a woman aged 35 to 49 in good health and CMV-seropositive. The CDR3 loop reads CASSRDRGAYEQYF. CDR3 DNA sequence: TGCGCCAGCAGTCGCGACAGGGGCGCCTACGAGCAGTACTTC.